Listed below are T cell receptor beta chains from one sample, sequenced in a study of T cells in Graves' hyperthyroidism and ophthalmopathy. TCRdb re-called the multiplex PCR reads through MiXCR, storing one row per CDR3 protein. The sample yields about 540,000 distinct CDR3 sequences, under 60% seen once. What was sequenced was peripheral blood or thyroid tissue (not recorded which). The receptors shown here come from a woman aged 18-29 years with Graves' hyperthyroidism. Each CDR3 is given with its conserved first and last residue. Fields, in order: J gene, D gene, V gene, clone size, CDR3 protein, CDR3 DNA. D genes are given only for firm matches. Rows may omit the clone size; those that give it use once, few, many or a size class.

J gene: TRBJ1-3
D gene: .
V gene: TRBV7-8
clone size: many
CDR3 protein: CASSSADGPGNTIYF
CDR3 DNA: TGTGCCAGCAGTTCAGCGGACGGACCTGGAAACACCATATATTTT

J gene: TRBJ2-5
D gene: .
V gene: TRBV4-3
clone size: many
CDR3 protein: CASSQWQYQETQYF
CDR3 DNA: TGCGCCAGCAGCCAATGGCAGTACCAAGAGACCCAGTACTTC

J gene: TRBJ1-1
D gene: .
V gene: TRBV27
clone size: .
CDR3 protein: CASMDLGRVSEAFF
CDR3 DNA: TGTGCCAGCATGGATCTAGGCAGGGTCTCTGAAGCTTTCTTT

J gene: TRBJ2-2
D gene: TRBD2
V gene: TRBV7-8
clone size: .
CDR3 protein: CASIADSGKTGELFF
CDR3 DNA: TGTGCCAGCATCGCGGATAGCGGGAAGACCGGGGAGCTGTTTTTT

J gene: TRBJ1-6
D gene: .
V gene: TRBV7-2
clone size: .
CDR3 protein: CASPGRDNSPLHF
CDR3 DNA: TGTGCCAGCCCCGGACGGGATAATTCACCCCTCCACTTT

J gene: TRBJ2-5
D gene: .
V gene: TRBV20-1
clone size: .
CDR3 protein: CSARDSTRLQETQYF
CDR3 DNA: TGCAGTGCTCGAGATAGTACTCGTCTCCAAGAGACCCAGTACTTC

J gene: TRBJ2-6
D gene: .
V gene: TRBV24-1
clone size: few
CDR3 protein: CATSDPAGEGDSGANVLTF
CDR3 DNA: TGTGCCACCAGTGATCCTGCAGGGGAGGGTGACTCTGGGGCCAACGTCCTGACTTTC

J gene: TRBJ1-1
D gene: .
V gene: TRBV6-5
clone size: .
CDR3 protein: CASSYSGRVVTEAFF
CDR3 DNA: TGTGCCAGCAGTTACTCGGGCAGGGTGGTCACTGAAGCTTTCTTT

J gene: TRBJ1-3
D gene: TRBD1
V gene: TRBV29-1
clone size: many
CDR3 protein: CSSLTGEGNTIYF
CDR3 DNA: TGCAGTTCCCTAACAGGGGAAGGAAACACCATATATTTT

J gene: TRBJ1-3
D gene: TRBD1
V gene: TRBV29-1
clone size: many
CDR3 protein: CSVVRDSYSGNTIYF
CDR3 DNA: TGCAGCGTTGTCCGGGACAGTTACTCTGGAAACACCATATATTTT

J gene: TRBJ1-5
D gene: .
V gene: TRBV19
clone size: .
CDR3 protein: CASSPERGYSNQPQHF
CDR3 DNA: TGTGCCAGTAGTCCAGAGAGGGGTTATAGCAATCAGCCCCAGCATTTT

J gene: TRBJ2-3
D gene: TRBD2
V gene: TRBV9
clone size: .
CDR3 protein: CASSSHALAGSTDTQYF
CDR3 DNA: TGTGCCAGCAGCTCCCATGCACTAGCGGGTTCCACAGATACGCAGTATTTT

J gene: TRBJ2-2
D gene: .
V gene: TRBV15
clone size: .
CDR3 protein: CATSRERADTGELFF
CDR3 DNA: TGTGCCACCAGCAGAGAAAGGGCGGACACCGGGGAGCTGTTTTTT

J gene: TRBJ1-2
D gene: TRBD1
V gene: TRBV10-3
clone size: many
CDR3 protein: CAARSRDRVYGYTF
CDR3 DNA: TGTGCCGCCCGCTCCCGGGACAGGGTTTATGGCTACACCTTC

J gene: TRBJ2-7
D gene: TRBD2
V gene: TRBV10-2
clone size: .
CDR3 protein: CAISSERGGPYEQYF
CDR3 DNA: TGCGCCATCAGTTCCGAGCGGGGGGGGCCCTACGAGCAGTACTTC

J gene: TRBJ1-1
D gene: .
V gene: TRBV30
clone size: .
CDR3 protein: CAWSVQRVGDTEAFF
CDR3 DNA: TGTGCCTGGAGTGTACAGCGAGTGGGAGACACTGAAGCTTTCTTT

J gene: TRBJ2-5
D gene: .
V gene: TRBV7-2
clone size: .
CDR3 protein: CASSWNTGETQYF
CDR3 DNA: TGTGCCAGCAGCTGGAACACCGGGGAGACCCAGTACTTC

J gene: TRBJ1-2
D gene: TRBD1
V gene: TRBV9
clone size: many
CDR3 protein: CASSDAYDRGRGYTF
CDR3 DNA: TGTGCCAGCAGCGACGCTTACGACAGGGGGCGAGGCTACACCTTC

J gene: TRBJ1-2
D gene: .
V gene: TRBV2
clone size: .
CDR3 protein: CASSGGRGVERYGYTF
CDR3 DNA: TGTGCCAGCAGTGGGGGCCGGGGTGTTGAGCGGTATGGCTACACCTTC

J gene: TRBJ1-2
D gene: .
V gene: TRBV29-1
clone size: many
CDR3 protein: CSVPGGENGYTF
CDR3 DNA: TGCAGCGTTCCCGGCGGGGAGAATGGCTACACCTTC

J gene: TRBJ2-5
D gene: .
V gene: TRBV10-1
clone size: few
CDR3 protein: CASSQDTVQETQYF
CDR3 DNA: TGCGCCAGCAGTCAGGACACGGTCCAAGAGACCCAGTACTTC

J gene: TRBJ2-2
D gene: .
V gene: TRBV12-3/TRBV12-4
clone size: .
CDR3 protein: CASRLGRGELFF
CDR3 DNA: TGTGCCAGCAGATTAGGACGGGGGGAGCTGTTTTTT

J gene: TRBJ2-7
D gene: TRBD1
V gene: TRBV7-2
clone size: .
CDR3 protein: CASSFLLHRGSSYEQYF
CDR3 DNA: TGTGCCAGCAGCTTCCTCCTTCACAGGGGGAGCTCCTACGAGCAGTACTTC

J gene: TRBJ1-5
D gene: .
V gene: TRBV7-9
clone size: many
CDR3 protein: CASSPGTRDQPQHF
CDR3 DNA: TGTGCCAGCAGCCCCGGGACACGGGATCAGCCCCAGCATTTT

J gene: TRBJ2-7
D gene: TRBD1
V gene: TRBV25-1
clone size: many
CDR3 protein: CASSDSAGGSGEQYF
CDR3 DNA: TGTGCCAGCAGTGATTCGGCAGGGGGTTCGGGTGAGCAGTACTTC

J gene: TRBJ1-5
D gene: .
V gene: TRBV24-1
clone size: many
CDR3 protein: CATSDSSVWGNQPQHF
CDR3 DNA: TGTGCCACCAGTGATTCGTCGGTTTGGGGCAATCAGCCCCAGCATTTT

J gene: TRBJ1-2
D gene: TRBD1
V gene: TRBV10-3
clone size: once
CDR3 protein: CAISEYRTGNYGYTF
CDR3 DNA: TGTGCCATCAGTGAATACAGGACAGGGAACTATGGCTACACCTTC

J gene: TRBJ1-1
D gene: .
V gene: TRBV7-2
clone size: .
CDR3 protein: CASSTKNTEAFF
CDR3 DNA: TGTGCCAGCAGTACAAAGAACACTGAAGCTTTCTTT

J gene: TRBJ2-7
D gene: .
V gene: TRBV14
clone size: few
CDR3 protein: CASSQDIFTGIGYEQYF
CDR3 DNA: TGTGCCAGCAGCCAAGATATCTTCACAGGGATCGGCTACGAGCAGTACTTC

J gene: TRBJ1-2
D gene: .
V gene: TRBV5-6
clone size: few
CDR3 protein: CASSLMASRGYTF
CDR3 DNA: TGTGCCAGCAGCTTGATGGCTAGTCGGGGCTACACCTTC

J gene: TRBJ2-7
D gene: .
V gene: TRBV20-1
clone size: .
CDR3 protein: CSARVPTEQYF
CDR3 DNA: TGCAGTGCTAGAGTTCCCACCGAGCAGTACTTC

J gene: TRBJ1-4
D gene: .
V gene: TRBV7-2
clone size: few
CDR3 protein: CASSWGVEGGNEKLFF
CDR3 DNA: TGTGCCAGCAGTTGGGGGGTGGAGGGGGGTAATGAAAAACTGTTTTTT

J gene: TRBJ1-2
D gene: .
V gene: TRBV7-8
clone size: many
CDR3 protein: CASSIRGAGYGYTF
CDR3 DNA: TGTGCCAGCAGCATCCGAGGGGCGGGCTATGGCTACACCTTC

J gene: TRBJ1-2
D gene: .
V gene: TRBV6-5
clone size: .
CDR3 protein: CASSKQWSSGGYTF
CDR3 DNA: TGTGCCAGCAGCAAACAGTGGAGTTCTGGGGGCTACACCTTC

J gene: TRBJ1-2
D gene: .
V gene: TRBV29-1
clone size: .
CDR3 protein: CSAAGTPEGYTF
CDR3 DNA: TGCAGCGCAGCCGGGACACCGGAGGGCTACACCTTC

J gene: TRBJ1-2
D gene: .
V gene: TRBV20-1
clone size: .
CDR3 protein: CSERSLVGHGYTF
CDR3 DNA: TGCAGTGAACGGTCGCTGGTGGGTCATGGCTACACCTTC

J gene: TRBJ2-7
D gene: TRBD2
V gene: TRBV29-1
clone size: .
CDR3 protein: CSVGAGVSYEQYF
CDR3 DNA: TGCAGCGTTGGGGCGGGGGTCTCCTACGAGCAGTACTTC

J gene: TRBJ2-5
D gene: .
V gene: TRBV7-6
clone size: .
CDR3 protein: CATSSTGETQYF
CDR3 DNA: TGTGCCACCTCCTCGACGGGAGAGACCCAGTACTTC

J gene: TRBJ2-1
D gene: .
V gene: TRBV20-1
clone size: .
CDR3 protein: CSAERNEQFF
CDR3 DNA: TGCAGTGCTGAGCGGAATGAGCAGTTCTTC

J gene: TRBJ1-5
D gene: .
V gene: TRBV2
clone size: few
CDR3 protein: CASSEVRSSVSNQPQHF
CDR3 DNA: TGTGCCAGCAGTGAAGTCCGAAGCTCCGTTAGCAATCAGCCCCAGCATTTT

J gene: TRBJ2-7
D gene: TRBD1
V gene: TRBV10-3
clone size: few
CDR3 protein: CAIRTGQGLIGSYEQYF
CDR3 DNA: TGTGCCATCAGGACGGGACAGGGTCTAATAGGCTCCTACGAGCAGTACTTC